The clone carrying this T cell receptor beta chain has just a few counts. Antigen specificity is unknown. Only in-frame clones appear in the TCRdb table, and some are missing; sequencing was by immunoSEQ multiplex PCR. The data contain 45,000 to 65,000 clones, 85% to 90% of them singletons. The CDR3 is 13 residues long. Germline V gene lookup returns CDR1 MGHDK and CDR2 SYGVNS. Between the trimmed V and J ends, which lost 4 bases and 4 bases, there was a span of 10 bases. This sample is drawn from a study of T cells in localized non-small cell lung cancer. Study-level results: Heterogeneity is still possible, as just one tumor region was sequenced. Longer survival (overall) was linked to higher T cell density in blood.

This rearrangement joins TRBV25-1 to TRBJ1-2; D is undetermined. The sequence derives from a man between 40 and 70 years old with stage I squamous cell lung carcinoma. This specimen consisted of peripheral blood, obtained before any cancer treatment. CDR3 sequence reads: CASSVGATYGYTF. Here the CDR3 DNA reads TGTGCCAGCAGTGTTGGCGCCACCTATGGCTACACCTTC.